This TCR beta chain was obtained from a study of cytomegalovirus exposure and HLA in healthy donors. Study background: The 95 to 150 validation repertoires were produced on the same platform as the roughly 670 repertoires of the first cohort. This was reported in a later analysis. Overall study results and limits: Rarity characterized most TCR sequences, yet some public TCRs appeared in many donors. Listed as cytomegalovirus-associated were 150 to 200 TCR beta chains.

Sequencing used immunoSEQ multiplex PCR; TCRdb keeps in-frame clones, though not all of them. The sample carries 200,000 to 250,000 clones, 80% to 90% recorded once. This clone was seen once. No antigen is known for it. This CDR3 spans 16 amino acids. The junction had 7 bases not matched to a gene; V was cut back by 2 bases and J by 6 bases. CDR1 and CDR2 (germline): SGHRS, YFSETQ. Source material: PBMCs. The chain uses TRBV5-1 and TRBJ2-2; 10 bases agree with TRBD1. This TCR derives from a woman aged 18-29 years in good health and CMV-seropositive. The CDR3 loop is CASSLLDRGPAGELFF. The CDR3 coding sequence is TGCGCCAGCAGCTTATTAGACAGGGGGCCGGCCGGGGAGCTGTTTTTT.